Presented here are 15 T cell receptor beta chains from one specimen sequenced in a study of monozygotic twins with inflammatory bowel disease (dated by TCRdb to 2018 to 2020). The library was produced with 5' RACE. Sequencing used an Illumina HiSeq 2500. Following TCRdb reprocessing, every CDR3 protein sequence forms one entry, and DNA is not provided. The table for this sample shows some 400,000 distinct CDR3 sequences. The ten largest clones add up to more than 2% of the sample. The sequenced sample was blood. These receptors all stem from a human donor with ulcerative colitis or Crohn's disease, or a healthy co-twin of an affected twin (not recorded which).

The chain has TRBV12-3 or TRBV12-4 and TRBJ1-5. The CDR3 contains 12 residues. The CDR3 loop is CASSFVTQPQHF.

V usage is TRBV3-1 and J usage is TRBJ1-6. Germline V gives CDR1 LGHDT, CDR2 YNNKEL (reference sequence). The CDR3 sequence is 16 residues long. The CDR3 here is CASSQGWGEPYSPLHF.

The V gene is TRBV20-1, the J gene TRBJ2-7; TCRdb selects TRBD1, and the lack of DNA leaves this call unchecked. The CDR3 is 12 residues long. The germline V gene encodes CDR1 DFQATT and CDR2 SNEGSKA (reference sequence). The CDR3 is CSARRTGAEQYF.

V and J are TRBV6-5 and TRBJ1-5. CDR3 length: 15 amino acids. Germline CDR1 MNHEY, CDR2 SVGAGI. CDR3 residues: CASSSATGSNQPQHF.

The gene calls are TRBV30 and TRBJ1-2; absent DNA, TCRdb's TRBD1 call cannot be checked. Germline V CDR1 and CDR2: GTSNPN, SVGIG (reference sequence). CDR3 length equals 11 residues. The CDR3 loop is CAWNRAYGYTF.

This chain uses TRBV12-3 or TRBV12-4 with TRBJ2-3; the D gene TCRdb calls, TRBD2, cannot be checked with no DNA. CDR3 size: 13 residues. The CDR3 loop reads CATGLAGPDTQYF.

CDR3 protein: CASGLAATDEQFF. V usage is TRBV12-5 and J usage is TRBJ2-1. The CDR3 has 13 residues. CDR1 and CDR2 from the germline V gene are LGHNT and FRNRAP.

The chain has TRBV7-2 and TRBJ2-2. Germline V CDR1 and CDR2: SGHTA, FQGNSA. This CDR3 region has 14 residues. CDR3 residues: CASSFQPNTGELFF. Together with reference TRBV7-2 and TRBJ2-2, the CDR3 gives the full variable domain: GAGVSQSPSNKVTEKGKDVELRCDPISGHTALYWYRQSLGQGLEFLIYFQGNSAPDKSGLPSDRFSAERTGGSVSTLTIQRTQQEDSAVYLCASSFQPNTGELFFGEGSRLTVL.

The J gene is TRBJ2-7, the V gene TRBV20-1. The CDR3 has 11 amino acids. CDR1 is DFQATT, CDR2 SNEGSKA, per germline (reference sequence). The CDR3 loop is CSARRRDEQYF.

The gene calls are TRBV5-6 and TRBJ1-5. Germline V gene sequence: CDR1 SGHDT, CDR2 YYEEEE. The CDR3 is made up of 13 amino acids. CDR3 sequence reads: CASSRSSNQPQHF. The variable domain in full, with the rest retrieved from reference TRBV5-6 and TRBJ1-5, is DAGVTQSPTHLIKTRGQQVTLRCSPKSGHDTVSWYQQALGQGPQFIFQYYEEEERQRGNFPDRFSGHQFPNYSSELNVNALLLGDSALYLCASSRSSNQPQHFGDGTRLSIL.

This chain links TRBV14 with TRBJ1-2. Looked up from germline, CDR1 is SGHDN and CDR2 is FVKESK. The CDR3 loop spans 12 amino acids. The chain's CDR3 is CASSGQIYGYTF.

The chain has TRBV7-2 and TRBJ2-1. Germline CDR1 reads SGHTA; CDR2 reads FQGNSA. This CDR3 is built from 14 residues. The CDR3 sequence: CASSSRSSYNEQFF.

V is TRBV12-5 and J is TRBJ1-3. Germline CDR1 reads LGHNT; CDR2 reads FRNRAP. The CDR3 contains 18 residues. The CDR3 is CASGSLVGRGQSGNTIYF. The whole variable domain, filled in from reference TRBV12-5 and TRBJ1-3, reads DARVTQTPRHKVTEMGQEVTMRCQPILGHNTVFWYRQTMMQGLELLAYFRNRAPLDDSGMPKDRFSAEMPDATLATLKIQPSEPRDSAVYFCASGSLVGRGQSGNTIYFGEGSWLTVV.

CDR3 protein: CASSPGTGGVEQFF. The chain recombines TRBV27 with TRBJ2-1; checking the TCRdb D call of TRBD1 is not possible without DNA. This CDR3 has 14 residues. Germline V CDR1 and CDR2: MNHEY, SMNVEV (reference sequence).

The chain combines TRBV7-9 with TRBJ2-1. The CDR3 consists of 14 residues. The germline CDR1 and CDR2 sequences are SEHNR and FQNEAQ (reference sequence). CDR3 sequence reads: CASSFRTSWNEQFF.